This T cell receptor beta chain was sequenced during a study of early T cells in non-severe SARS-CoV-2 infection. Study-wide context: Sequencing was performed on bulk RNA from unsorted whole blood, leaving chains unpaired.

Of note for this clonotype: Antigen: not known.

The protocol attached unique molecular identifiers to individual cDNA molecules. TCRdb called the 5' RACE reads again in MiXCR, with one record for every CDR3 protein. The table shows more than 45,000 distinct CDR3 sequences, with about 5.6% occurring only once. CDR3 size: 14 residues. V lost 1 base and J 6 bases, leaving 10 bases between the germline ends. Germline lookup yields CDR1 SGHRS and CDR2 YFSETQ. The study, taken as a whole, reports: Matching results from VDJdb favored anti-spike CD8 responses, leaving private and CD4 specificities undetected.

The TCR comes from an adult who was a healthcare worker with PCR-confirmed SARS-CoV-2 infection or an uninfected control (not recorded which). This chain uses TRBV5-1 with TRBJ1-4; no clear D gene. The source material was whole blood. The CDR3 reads CASSLNTFYEKLFF. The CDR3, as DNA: TGCGCCAGCAGCTTGAACACCTTCTATGAAAAACTGTTTTTT.